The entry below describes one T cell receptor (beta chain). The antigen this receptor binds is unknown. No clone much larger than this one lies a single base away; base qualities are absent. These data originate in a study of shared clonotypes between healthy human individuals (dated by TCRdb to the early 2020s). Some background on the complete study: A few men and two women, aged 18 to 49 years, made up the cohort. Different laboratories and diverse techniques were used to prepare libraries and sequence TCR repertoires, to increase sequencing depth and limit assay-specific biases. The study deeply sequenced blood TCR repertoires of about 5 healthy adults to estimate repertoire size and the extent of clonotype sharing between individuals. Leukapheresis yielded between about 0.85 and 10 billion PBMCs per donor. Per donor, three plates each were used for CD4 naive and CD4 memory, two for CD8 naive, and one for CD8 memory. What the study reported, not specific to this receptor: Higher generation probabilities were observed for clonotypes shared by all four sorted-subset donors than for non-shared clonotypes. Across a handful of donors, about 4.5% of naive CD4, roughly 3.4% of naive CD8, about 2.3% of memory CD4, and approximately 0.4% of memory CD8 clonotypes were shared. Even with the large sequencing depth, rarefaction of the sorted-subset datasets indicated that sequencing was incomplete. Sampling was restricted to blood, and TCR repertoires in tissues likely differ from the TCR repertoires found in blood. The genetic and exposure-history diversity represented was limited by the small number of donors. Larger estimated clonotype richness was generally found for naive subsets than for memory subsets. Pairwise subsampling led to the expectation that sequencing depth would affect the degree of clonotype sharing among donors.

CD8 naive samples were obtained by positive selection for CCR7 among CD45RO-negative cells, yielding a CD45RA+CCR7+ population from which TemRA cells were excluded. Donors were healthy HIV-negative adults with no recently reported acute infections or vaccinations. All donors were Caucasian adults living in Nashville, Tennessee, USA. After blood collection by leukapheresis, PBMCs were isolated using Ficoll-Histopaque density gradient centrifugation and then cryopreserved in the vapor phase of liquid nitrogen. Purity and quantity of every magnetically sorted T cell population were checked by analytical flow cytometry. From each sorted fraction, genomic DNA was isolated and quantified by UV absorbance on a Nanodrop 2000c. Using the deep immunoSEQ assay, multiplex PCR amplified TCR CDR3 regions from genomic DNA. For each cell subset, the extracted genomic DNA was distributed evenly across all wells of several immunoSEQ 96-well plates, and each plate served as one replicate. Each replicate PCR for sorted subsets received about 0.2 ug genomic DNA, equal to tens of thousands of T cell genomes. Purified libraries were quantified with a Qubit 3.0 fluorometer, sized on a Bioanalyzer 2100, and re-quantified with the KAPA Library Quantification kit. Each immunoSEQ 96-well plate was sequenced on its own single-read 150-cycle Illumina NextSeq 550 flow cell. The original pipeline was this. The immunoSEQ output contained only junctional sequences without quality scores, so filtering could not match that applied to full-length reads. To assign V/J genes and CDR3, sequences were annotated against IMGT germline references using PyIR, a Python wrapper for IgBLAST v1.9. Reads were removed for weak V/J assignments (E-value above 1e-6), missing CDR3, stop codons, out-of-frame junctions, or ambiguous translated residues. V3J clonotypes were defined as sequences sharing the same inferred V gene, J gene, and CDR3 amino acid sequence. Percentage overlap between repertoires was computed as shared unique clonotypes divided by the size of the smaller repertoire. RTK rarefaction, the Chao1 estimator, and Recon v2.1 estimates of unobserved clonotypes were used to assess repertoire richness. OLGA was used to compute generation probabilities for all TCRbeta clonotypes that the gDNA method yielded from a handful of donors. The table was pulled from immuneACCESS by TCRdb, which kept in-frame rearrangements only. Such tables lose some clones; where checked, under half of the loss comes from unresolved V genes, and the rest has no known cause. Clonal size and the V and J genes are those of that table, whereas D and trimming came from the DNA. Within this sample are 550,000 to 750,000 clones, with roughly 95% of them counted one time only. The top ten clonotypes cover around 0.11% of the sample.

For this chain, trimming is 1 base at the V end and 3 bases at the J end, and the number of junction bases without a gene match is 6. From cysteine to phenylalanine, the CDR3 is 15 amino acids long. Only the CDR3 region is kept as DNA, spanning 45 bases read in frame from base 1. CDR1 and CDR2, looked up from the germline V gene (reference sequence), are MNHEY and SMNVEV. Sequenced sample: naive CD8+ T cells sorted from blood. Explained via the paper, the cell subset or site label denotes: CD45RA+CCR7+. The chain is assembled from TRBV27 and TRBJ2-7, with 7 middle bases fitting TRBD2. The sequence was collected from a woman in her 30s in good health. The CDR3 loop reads CASSLLGGPDYEQYF. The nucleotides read TGTGCCAGCAGTTTATTGGGAGGGCCGGACTACGAGCAGTACTTC.